What follows are 7 T cell receptor beta chains derived from one specimen sequenced in a study of cytomegalovirus exposure and HLA in healthy donors. Sequenced by immunoSEQ multiplex PCR; TCRdb stores in-frame clones only, minus some. The sample holds around 69,000 clones, under 96% seen once. Sequencing was performed on PBMCs. Receptors were obtained from a young woman in good health and CMV-seropositive.

V is TRBV11-2 and J is TRBJ2-7, with 13 bases fitting TRBD2. This CDR3 is 19 amino acids long. V lost 4 bases and J lost 1; bases outside the gene matches: 13. Per germline, CDR1 SGHAT and CDR2 FQNNGV. The CDR3 nucleotides are TGTGCCAGCAGCTCTTCAGACCGGTGGACTAGCGGGAGTTCCTACGAGCAGTACTTC. Translated: CASSSSDRWTSGSSYEQYF.

The chain employs TRBV28 and TRBJ2-2; 7 bases agree with TRBD2. The V gene end was trimmed by 6 bases and the J gene end by 4 bases; junction bases not matched to a gene: 8. Germline loops: CDR1 MDHEN, CDR2 SYDVKM. This CDR3 region has 15 residues. The CDR3 protein is CASRGNGGTTGELFF. Here the CDR3 DNA reads TGTGCCAGCAGGGGGAACGGGGGGACCACCGGGGAGCTGTTTTTT. Filled out from reference TRBV28 and TRBJ2-2, the complete variable domain reads DVKVTQSSRYLVKRTGEKVFLECVQDMDHENMFWYRQDPGLGLRLIYFSYDVKMKEKGDIPEGYSVSREKKERFSLILESASTNQTSMYLCASRGNGGTTGELFFGEGSRLTVL.

The genes are TRBV28 and TRBJ2-5, with D possibly matching TRBD2 (5 bases). The CDR3 consists of 14 residues. The V end was cut by 3 bases, the J end by 6 bases, with 14 bases between. The V gene's germline CDR1 is MDHEN and CDR2 SYDVKM. DNA of the CDR3: TGTGCCAGCAGTTTCGCCCTAGCCGGGAAGACCCAGTACTTC. It specifies CASSFALAGKTQYF.

This clone was seen a single time. CDR3 residues: CASSGTANTEAFF. CDR3 DNA sequence: TGTGCCAGCAGTGGGACAGCGAACACTGAAGCTTTCTTT. The chain links TRBV27 to TRBJ1-1; TRBD1 matches at 7 bases. CDR3 length: 13 amino acids. V lost 5 bases to trimming and J lost 1 base; unmatched junction nucleotides: 1. Germline-derived CDR1 and CDR2 are MNHEY and SMNVEV (reference sequence).

V is TRBV13 and J is TRBJ2-1; D is undetermined. The CDR3 runs 16 residues. V was trimmed by 0 bases and J by 5 bases, leaving 14 bases between them. Germline CDR1 is PRHDT and CDR2 is FYEKMQ (reference sequence). For the CDR3, the DNA is TGTGCCAGCAGCTTAGGCGTCAGGATACCCAACAATGAGCAGTTCTTC. This encodes CASSLGVRIPNNEQFF.

This clone was seen a single time. The chain uses TRBV7-2 and TRBJ1-1; 8 bases are shared with TRBD1. CDR3 length: 13 amino acids. The germline V gene has CDR1 SGHTA and CDR2 FQGNSA. After removal of 5 bases from V and 10 bases from J, the junction contained 9 bases not matched to a gene. The CDR3 region has the DNA TGTGCCAGCAGCCTCTGGACAGGGTTTGGAGCTTTCTTT. It translates to CASSLWTGFGAFF.

The chain couples TRBV5-1 to TRBJ1-1; a possible D gene is TRBD1 (5 bases). Trimming left V 3 bases short and J 1 base short, with 10 bases between. CDR1 is SGHRS and CDR2 is YFSETQ in the germline V gene. The CDR3 has 14 residues. The CDR3 DNA reads as TGCGCCAGCAGCTGGCAGGACAAGAACACTGAAGCTTTCTTT. It yields the protein CASSWQDKNTEAFF.